Listed below are T cell receptor beta chains from one sample, sequenced in a study of blood T cell repertoires in COVID-19. TCRdb's copy holds only in-frame clones and misses some; the assay was immunoSEQ multiplex PCR. The sample holds fewer than 85,000 clones, roughly 80% seen once. Sequencing was carried out using peripheral blood. These receptors originate from a man in his sixties or seventies with COVID-19, enrolled during active disease. Each CDR3 is given with its conserved first and last residue. D genes are given only for firm matches. Clone size appears in some rows only: once, few, many, or a class for an expanded clone.

>TRBV19|-|TRBJ1-5|-
CASKPGYNQPQHF
TGTGCCAGTAAACCAGGATACAATCAGCCCCAGCATTTT
>TRBV6-5|TRBD1|TRBJ1-5|-
CASSGTGPQPQHF
TGTGCCAGCAGCGGGACAGGGCCTCAGCCCCAGCATTTT
>TRBV24-1|-|TRBJ2-7|-
CATSDYREEQYF
TGTGCCACCAGTGATTACAGGGAGGAGCAGTACTTC
>TRBV7-4|-|TRBJ1-5|-
CASIRVQPQHF
TGTGCCAGCATCAGGGTTCAGCCCCAGCATTTT
>TRBV7-2|TRBD2|TRBJ2-1|-
CASSLASGRAQEQFF
TGTGCCAGCAGCTTAGCTAGCGGGAGGGCCCAGGAGCAGTTCTTC
>TRBV7-3|TRBD1|TRBJ1-2|-
CASSSVPGQIDGYTF
TGTGCCAGCAGCTCAGTCCCGGGACAGATTGATGGCTACACCTTC
>TRBV21-1|-|TRBJ1-2|-
CASSSGGDRAGGYTF
TGTGCCAGCAGCAGCGGTGGGGACAGGGCCGGAGGCTACACCTTC
>TRBV9|-|TRBJ1-5|-
CASSVDANQPQHF
TGTGCCAGCAGCGTAGATGCGAATCAGCCCCAGCATTTT
>TRBV3-1/TRBV3-2|TRBD1|TRBJ1-1|-
CASSQDRQGGKWWTEAFF
TGTGCCAGCAGCCAAGATCGCCAAGGGGGCAAGTGGTGGACTGAAGCTTTCTTT
>TRBV4-3|TRBD1|TRBJ2-7|-
CASSKDRGYEQYF
TGCGCCAGCAGCAAGGACAGGGGGTACGAGCAGTACTTC
>TRBV2|-|TRBJ1-5|-
CASSSGEDQPQHF
TGTGCCAGCTCATCGGGGGAAGATCAGCCCCAGCATTTT
>TRBV18|TRBD1|TRBJ2-2|-
CASSWDRTNTGELFF
TGTGCCAGCTCGTGGGACAGGACGAACACCGGGGAGCTGTTTTTT
>TRBV7-8|TRBD1|TRBJ1-2|few
CASSPVSGGTGHGGYTF
TGTGCCAGCAGCCCTGTTAGTGGTGGGACAGGTCATGGGGGCTACACCTTC
>TRBV7-2|TRBD1|TRBJ1-1|few
CASSQGDRGLTEAFF
TGTGCCAGCAGCCAAGGGGACAGGGGGCTCACTGAAGCTTTCTTT